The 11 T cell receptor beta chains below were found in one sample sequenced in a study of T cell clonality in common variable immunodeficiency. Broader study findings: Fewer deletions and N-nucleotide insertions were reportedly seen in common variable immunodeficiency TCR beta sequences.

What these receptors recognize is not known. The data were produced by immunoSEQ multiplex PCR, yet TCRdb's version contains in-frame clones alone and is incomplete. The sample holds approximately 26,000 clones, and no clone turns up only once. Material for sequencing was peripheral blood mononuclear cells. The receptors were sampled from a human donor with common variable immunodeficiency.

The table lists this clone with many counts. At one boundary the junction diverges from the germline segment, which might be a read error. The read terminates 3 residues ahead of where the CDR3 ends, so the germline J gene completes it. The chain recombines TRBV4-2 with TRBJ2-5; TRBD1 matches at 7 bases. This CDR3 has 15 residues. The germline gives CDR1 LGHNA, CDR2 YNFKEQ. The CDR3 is CASSQAARGQETQYF. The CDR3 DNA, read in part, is TGCGCCAGCAGCCAAGCGGCCAGGGGGCAAGAGACC.

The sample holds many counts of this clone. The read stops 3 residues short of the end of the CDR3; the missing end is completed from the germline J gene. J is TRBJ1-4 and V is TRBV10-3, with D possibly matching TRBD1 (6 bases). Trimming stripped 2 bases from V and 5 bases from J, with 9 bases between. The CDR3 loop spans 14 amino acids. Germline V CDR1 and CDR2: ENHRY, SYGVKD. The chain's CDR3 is CAISEGQRNEKLFF. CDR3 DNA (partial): TGTGCCATCAGTGAGGGACAGCGAAATGAAAAA.

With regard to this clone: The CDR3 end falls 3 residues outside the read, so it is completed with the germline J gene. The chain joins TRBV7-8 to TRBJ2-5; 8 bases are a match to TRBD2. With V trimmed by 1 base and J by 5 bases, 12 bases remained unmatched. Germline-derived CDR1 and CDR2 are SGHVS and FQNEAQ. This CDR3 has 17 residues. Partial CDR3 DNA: TGTGCCAGCAGCTTAGTGGCTAGCGGGCCCCTAGGGGAGACC. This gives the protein CASSLVASGPLGET. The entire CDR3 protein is CASSLVASGPLGETQYF.

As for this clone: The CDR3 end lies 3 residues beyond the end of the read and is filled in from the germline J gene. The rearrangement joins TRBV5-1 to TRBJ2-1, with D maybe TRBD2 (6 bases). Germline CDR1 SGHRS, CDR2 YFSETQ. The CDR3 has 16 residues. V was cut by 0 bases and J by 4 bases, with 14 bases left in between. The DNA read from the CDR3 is TGCGCCAGCAGCTTGGGTGAGGGCGGGGATTACAATGAG. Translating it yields CASSLGEGGDYNE. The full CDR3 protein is CASSLGEGGDYNEQFF.

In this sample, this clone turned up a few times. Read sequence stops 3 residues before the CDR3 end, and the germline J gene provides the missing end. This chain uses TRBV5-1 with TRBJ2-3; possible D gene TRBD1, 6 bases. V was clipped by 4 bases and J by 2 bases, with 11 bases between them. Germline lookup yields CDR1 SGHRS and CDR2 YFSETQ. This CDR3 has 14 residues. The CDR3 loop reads CASSGTGTTDTQYF. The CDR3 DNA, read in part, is TGCGCCAGCAGCGGCACAGGGACCACAGATACG.

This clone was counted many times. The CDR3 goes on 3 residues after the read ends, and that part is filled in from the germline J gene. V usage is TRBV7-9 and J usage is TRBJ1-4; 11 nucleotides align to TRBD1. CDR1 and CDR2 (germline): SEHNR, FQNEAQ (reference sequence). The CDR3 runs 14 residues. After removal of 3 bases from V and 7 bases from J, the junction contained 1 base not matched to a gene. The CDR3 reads CASSFGQGAEKLFF. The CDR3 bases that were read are TGTGCCAGCAGCTTCGGACAGGGGGCTGAAAAA.

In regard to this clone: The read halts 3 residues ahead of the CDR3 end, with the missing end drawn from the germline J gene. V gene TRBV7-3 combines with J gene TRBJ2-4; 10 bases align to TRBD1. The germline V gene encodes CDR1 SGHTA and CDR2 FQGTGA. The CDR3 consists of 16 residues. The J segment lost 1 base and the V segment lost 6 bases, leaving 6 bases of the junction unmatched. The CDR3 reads CASSPTGGAAKNIQYF. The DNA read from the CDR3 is TGTGCCAGCAGTCCGACAGGGGGCGCGGCCAAAAACATT. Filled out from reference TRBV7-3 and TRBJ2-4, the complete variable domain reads GAGVSQTPSNKVTEKGKYVELRCDPISGHTALYWYRQSLGQGPEFLIYFQGTGAADDSGLPNDRFFAVRPEGSVSTLKIQRTERGDSAVYLCASSPTGGAAKNIQYFGAGTRLSVL.

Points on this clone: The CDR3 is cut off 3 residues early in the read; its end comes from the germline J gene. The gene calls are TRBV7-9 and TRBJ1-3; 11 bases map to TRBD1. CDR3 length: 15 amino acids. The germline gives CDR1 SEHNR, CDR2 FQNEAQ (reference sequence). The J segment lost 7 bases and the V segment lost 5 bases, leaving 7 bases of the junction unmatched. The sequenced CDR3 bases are TGTGCCAGCAGCGAAGGACAGGGGGCAAGTAACACC. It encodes CASSEGQGASNT. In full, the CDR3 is CASSEGQGASNTIYF.

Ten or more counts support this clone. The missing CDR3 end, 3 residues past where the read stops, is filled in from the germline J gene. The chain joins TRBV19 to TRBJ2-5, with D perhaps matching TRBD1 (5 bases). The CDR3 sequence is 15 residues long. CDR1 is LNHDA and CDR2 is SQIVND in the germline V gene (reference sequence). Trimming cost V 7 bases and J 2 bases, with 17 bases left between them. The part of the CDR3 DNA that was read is TGTGCCAGTAAGGCGTCACTGACAGTGCAAGAGACC. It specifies CASKASLTVQET. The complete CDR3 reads CASKASLTVQETQYF.

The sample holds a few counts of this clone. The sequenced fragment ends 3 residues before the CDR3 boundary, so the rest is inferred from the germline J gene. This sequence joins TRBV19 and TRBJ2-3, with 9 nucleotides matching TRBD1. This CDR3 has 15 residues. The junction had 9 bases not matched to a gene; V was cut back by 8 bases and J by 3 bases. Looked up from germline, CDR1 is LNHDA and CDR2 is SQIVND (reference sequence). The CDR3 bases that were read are TGTGCCAGTGAGGACAGGGGAGGTAGTACAGATACG. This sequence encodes CASEDRGGSTDT. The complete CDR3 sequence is CASEDRGGSTDTQYF.

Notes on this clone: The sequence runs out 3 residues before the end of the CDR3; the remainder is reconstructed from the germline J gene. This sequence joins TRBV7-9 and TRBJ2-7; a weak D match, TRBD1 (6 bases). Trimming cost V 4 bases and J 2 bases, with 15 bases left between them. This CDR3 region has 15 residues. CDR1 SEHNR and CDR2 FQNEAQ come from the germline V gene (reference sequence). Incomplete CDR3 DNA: TGTGCCAGCAGCTCCACTTTGGACAGACCCTACGAG. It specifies CASSSTLDRPYE. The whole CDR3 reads CASSSTLDRPYEQYF.